This passage covers 27 T cell receptor beta chains from one sample sequenced in a study of blood T cell repertoires in COVID-19. This table comes from immunoSEQ multiplex PCR, and its TCRdb copy is limited to in-frame clones, with some not included. The sample records almost 400,000 clones, around 87% being singletons. The sequenced material came from peripheral blood. The source is a woman aged 60-75 years with COVID-19, enrolled during active disease.

This chain links TRBV11-2 with TRBJ1-5; TRBD1 might be the D (5 bases). V lost 1 base and J lost 2, with 6 bases in between. The CDR3 is made up of 14 amino acids. The germline CDR1 and CDR2 sequences are SGHAT and FQNNGV. Here the CDR3 DNA reads TGTGCCAGCAGCTTAGGGGGCGGCAATCAGCCCCAGCATTTT. As protein: CASSLGGGNQPQHF. The whole variable domain, filled in from reference TRBV11-2 and TRBJ1-5, reads EAGVAQSPRYKIIEKRQSVAFWCNPISGHATLYWYQQILGQGPKLLIQFQNNGVVDDSQLPKDRFSAERLKGVDSTLKIQPAKLEDSAVYLCASSLGGGNQPQHFGDGTRLSIL.

J is TRBJ1-1 and V is TRBV7-8; D is undetermined. This CDR3 contains 15 residues. Trimming removed 5 bases at V and 11 bases at J, with 24 bases between. CDR1 is SGHVS and CDR2 is FQNEAQ in the germline V gene. CDR3 nucleotides: TGTGCCAGCAGCCCTACACCAGGCGGAGGGATGGTGGCTTTCTTT. This sequence encodes CASSPTPGGGMVAFF.

This chain uses TRBV4-1 with TRBJ1-1; no clear D. CDR3 length: 14 residues. Germline V gene data show CDR1 as MGHRA and CDR2 as YSYEKL. V lost 4 bases, J lost 6 bases, and 15 bases lay in between. CDR3 sequence (DNA): TGCGCCAGCAGCCTCCTCTCCACAAGTCCTGAAGCTTTCTTT. The encoded protein is CASSLLSTSPEAFF.

The chain links TRBV5-1 to TRBJ2-7; tentatively, D is TRBD2 (5 bases). V was cut by 1 base and J by 7 bases, with 18 bases left in between. This CDR3 is built from 15 residues. Germline loops: CDR1 SGHRS, CDR2 YFSETQ. CDR3 in amino acids: CASSLSSGVAGEQYF. The CDR3 DNA follows: TGCGCCAGCAGCTTGAGTTCCGGGGTAGCTGGGGAGCAGTACTTC.

CDR3 sequence reads: CASKMPGGDTEAFF. For the CDR3, the DNA is TGTGCCAGCAAGATGCCCGGGGGGGACACTGAAGCTTTCTTT. The V gene is TRBV5-5, the J gene TRBJ1-1, with D possibly TRBD1 on 5 matching bases. The CDR3 has 14 residues. V gave up 6 bases and J gave up 3 bases, with 15 bases separating them. Looked up from germline, CDR1 is SGHKS and CDR2 is YYEKEE (reference sequence).

The CDR3 DNA is TGTGCCAGCAGTTTTCGGCCCGGGACAGGGGACACCGGGGAGCTGTTTTTT. The encoded protein is CASSFRPGTGDTGELFF. The rearrangement links TRBV11-2 to TRBJ2-2; 10 bases map to TRBD1. CDR1 and CDR2 from the germline V gene are SGHAT and FQNNGV. The CDR3 is 17 amino acids. J lost 3 bases, V lost 6 bases, and 10 bases had no gene match.

The V call is TRBV5-1, the J call TRBJ2-5, with 9 nucleotides matching TRBD1. J gave up 3 bases and V 5 bases, and 2 bases lay outside the gene matches. CDR3 length: 13 amino acids. Germline loops: CDR1 SGHRS, CDR2 YFSETQ. In nucleotides, the CDR3 is TGCGCCAGCAGGCGGACAGGGGAAGAGACCCAGTACTTC. It specifies CASRRTGEETQYF.

The chain has TRBV12-3 or TRBV12-4 and TRBJ2-5, with D possibly matching TRBD2 (6 bases). V was clipped by 3 bases and J by 4 bases, with 9 bases between them. This CDR3 region has 13 residues. In DNA form, the CDR3 reads TGTGCCAGCAGTTTGCGGGATAGAGAGACCCAGTACTTC. This translates into CASSLRDRETQYF.

Note on this clone: The same CDR3 also results from other DNA sequences found in this sample. This sequence joins TRBV3-1 (or the pseudogene TRBV3-2) and TRBJ1-1; 7 bases are a match to TRBD1. In germline, CDR1 is LGHDT, CDR2 YNNKEL (reference sequence). The trim removed 1 base at V and 1 base at J, leaving 3 bases unmatched. The CDR3 loop spans 15 amino acids. CDR3 bases: TGTGCCAGCAGCCAAGCCGACAGGGCGAACACTGAAGCTTTCTTT. Translating gives CASSQADRANTEAFF.

The chain couples TRBV5-1 to TRBJ1-6; a possible D gene is TRBD1 (5 bases). CDR3 length equals 16 residues. Germline lookup yields CDR1 SGHRS and CDR2 YFSETQ. The V and J ends lost 3 bases and 7 bases respectively, with 17 bases between them. The CDR3 spells CASSSGQGLTNSPLHF. The CDR3 nucleotides are TGCGCCAGCAGCTCAGGACAAGGCTTGACGAATTCACCCCTCCACTTT.

Here the CDR3 reads CASSEEGGGVTDTQYF. DNA of the CDR3: TGTGCCAGCAGTGAAGAGGGCGGGGGAGTCACAGATACGCAGTATTTT. This chain joins TRBV2 and TRBJ2-3, with 7 bases that match TRBD2. Per germline, CDR1 SNHLY and CDR2 FYNNEI. V lost 1 base and J lost 2; bases outside the gene matches: 6. This CDR3 is built from 16 residues.

The rearrangement joins TRBV19 to TRBJ1-5; D is uncertain. The CDR3 is made up of 14 amino acids. V lost 6 bases and J 3 bases, leaving 12 bases between the germline ends. CDR1 is LNHDA, CDR2 SQIVND, per germline (reference sequence). DNA for the CDR3: TGTGCCAGTAGCCCCCAGGCTCTCAATCAGCCCCAGCATTTT. This translates into CASSPQALNQPQHF.

The J gene is TRBJ2-5, the V gene TRBV29-1, with 9 bases fitting TRBD2. The V gene end was trimmed by 0 bases and the J gene end by 5 bases; junction bases not matched to a gene: 7. This CDR3 spans 15 amino acids. From germline, CDR1 is SQVTM and CDR2 ANQGSEA. The CDR3 DNA sequence: TGCAGCGTTGAAGACGGGCTAGCGGGGCGGGAGACCCAGTACTTC. This translates into CSVEDGLAGRETQYF.

Points on this clone: The identical CDR3 is also encoded by other nucleotide sequences in the sample. The chain has TRBV5-1 and TRBJ2-3; a possible D gene is TRBD2 (6 bases). V lost 4 bases to trimming and J lost 0 bases, with 12 bases between them. Germline V lookup: CDR1 SGHRS, CDR2 YFSETQ. This CDR3 is 15 amino acids long. For the CDR3, the DNA is TGCGCCAGCAGCCTACCCAGCGGGAGCACAGATACGCAGTATTTT. It translates to CASSLPSGSTDTQYF.

The rearrangement uses TRBV18 and TRBJ2-1; 7 nucleotides line up with TRBD2. V lost 8 bases and J lost 3; bases outside the gene matches: 7. CDR3 length equals 14 residues. Germline CDR1 is KGHSH and CDR2 is LQKENI. CDR3 protein: CASRTGGGYNEQFF. The CDR3 bases are TGTGCCAGCCGGACTGGGGGGGGCTACAATGAGCAGTTCTTC.

This clone appeared a single time. The CDR3 sequence: CASSLRTGSADTQYF. The CDR3 DNA reads as TGTGCCAGCAGCCTTAGGACAGGGTCCGCAGATACGCAGTATTTT. V and J are TRBV9 and TRBJ2-3; the match to TRBD1 covers 8 bases. Germline V gene lookup returns CDR1 SGDLS and CDR2 YYNGEE. The V and J ends lost 4 bases and 4 bases, in that order; junction bases with no gene match: 8. The CDR3 is 15 residues long.

This chain uses TRBV9 with TRBJ2-1; D possibly corresponds to TRBD1 (6 bases). The V end was cut by 0 bases, the J end by 6 bases, with 13 bases between. CDR1 is SGDLS, CDR2 YYNGEE, per germline. The CDR3 totals 15 residues. In nucleotides, the CDR3 is TGTGCCAGCAGCGTAGAAGGGGAAGGGGGCAATGAGCAGTTCTTC. Translating it yields CASSVEGEGGNEQFF.

The CDR3 DNA reads as TGTGCCAGCACTCGGGACAGGGCTATTCAGCCCCAGCATTTT. The encoded protein is CASTRDRAIQPQHF. The J gene is TRBJ1-5, the V gene TRBV6-5; 9 positions match TRBD1. V gave up 7 bases and J gave up 6 bases; unmatched junction bases: 7. CDR1 is MNHEY, CDR2 SVGAGI, per germline. The length of the CDR3 is 14 residues.

This clone was counted a single time. The chain's CDR3 is CASSSLGQGRGANTGELFF. CDR3 DNA: TGTGCCAGCAGCTCTCTGGGACAGGGGAGGGGAGCGAACACCGGGGAGCTGTTTTTT. V gene TRBV11-2 combines with J gene TRBJ2-2; 10 bases align to TRBD1. CDR1 is SGHAT, CDR2 FQNNGV, per germline. The CDR3 has 19 amino acids. V lost 4 bases to trimming and J lost 0 bases; unmatched junction nucleotides: 11.

V usage is TRBV5-1 and J usage is TRBJ2-1, with TRBD1 matching over 7 bases. Looked up from germline, CDR1 is SGHRS and CDR2 is YFSETQ. This CDR3 region has 16 residues. V was clipped by 2 bases and J by 0 bases; unmatched bases: 5. The DNA of the CDR3 is TGCGCCAGCAGCTTTACACAGGGGAGCTCCTACAATGAGCAGTTCTTC. Amino acid sequence: CASSFTQGSSYNEQFF.

The V gene is TRBV28, the J gene TRBJ1-6; D gene ambiguous. Germline assignment: CDR1 MDHEN and CDR2 SYDVKM. This CDR3 is 15 amino acids long. Deletions cut 4 bases from V and 7 bases from J, with 14 bases between. The CDR3 DNA reads as TGTGCCAGCAGTTCCCCGTCGGGAACCAATTCACCCCTCCACTTT. It translates to CASSSPSGTNSPLHF.

The chain is built from TRBV3-1 (or the pseudogene TRBV3-2) and TRBJ1-6, with 8 positions matching TRBD1. The V segment lost 4 bases and the J segment 4 bases; nucleotides outside the gene matches: 6. The CDR3 is 16 amino acids. Germline V lookup: CDR1 LGHDT, CDR2 YNNKEL (reference sequence). CDR3 DNA sequence: TGTGCCAGCAGCCGAGGGCAGGGGGCTTATAATTCACCCCTCCACTTT. Translated: CASSRGQGAYNSPLHF.

This chain links TRBV19 with TRBJ1-4; D gene unclear. Germline V gene data show CDR1 as LNHDA and CDR2 as SQIVND (reference sequence). With 4 bases removed from V and 3 bases from J, the gap between germline ends came to 9 bases. CDR3 size: 14 residues. The CDR3 sequence is CASSSRGSNEKLFF. The CDR3 DNA reads TGTGCCAGTAGTAGTCGGGGATCTAATGAAAAACTGTTTTTT. Supplemented by reference TRBV19 and TRBJ1-4, the full variable domain reads DGGITQSPKYLFRKEGQNVTLSCEQNLNHDAMYWYRQDPGQGLRLIYYSQIVNDFQKGDIAEGYSVSREKKESFPLTVTSAQKNPTAFYLCASSSRGSNEKLFFGSGTQLSVL.

This chain uses TRBV6-6 with TRBJ1-1; D is perhaps TRBD1 (6 bases). Germline V lookup: CDR1 MNHNY, CDR2 SVGAGI (reference sequence). The germline V and J ends were trimmed by 0 bases and 1 base, with 9 bases remaining between them. The CDR3 loop spans 15 amino acids. Here the CDR3 reads CASSYSGARNTEAFF. DNA for the CDR3: TGTGCCAGCAGTTACTCGGGGGCGCGGAACACTGAAGCTTTCTTT.

The chain carries TRBV5-1 and TRBJ1-2; tentative D call: TRBD1 (6 bases). This CDR3 has 14 residues. CDR1 is SGHRS, CDR2 YFSETQ, per germline. The V end was cut by 7 bases, the J end by 2 bases, with 15 bases between. CDR3 protein: CASATGQQNYGYTF. In DNA form, the CDR3 reads TGCGCCAGCGCTACAGGGCAGCAAAACTATGGCTACACCTTC.

This rearrangement joins TRBV11-3 to TRBJ1-6; D call uncertain. The germline V gene has CDR1 SGHNT and CDR2 YENEEA. Trimming removed 4 bases from V and 7 bases from J, with 8 bases in between. The CDR3 extends over 13 amino acids. In DNA form, the CDR3 reads TGTGCCAGCAGCTGGACGGGGAATTCACCCCTCCACTTT. This codes for CASSWTGNSPLHF.

CDR3 loop: CASSYETGGYGYTF. In nucleotides, the CDR3 is TGTGCCAGCAGTTACGAGACAGGGGGCTATGGCTACACCTTC. This chain uses TRBV6-6 with TRBJ1-2; 9 positions agree with TRBD1. Germline lookup yields CDR1 MNHNY and CDR2 SVGAGI (reference sequence). Trimming removed 2 bases from V and 4 bases from J; junction bases left unmatched: 2. The CDR3 is 14 residues long.